This T cell receptor (beta chain) came from a study of sequential checkpoint blockade in melanoma. In the study overall: Randomization was 1:1 between first-line nivolumab→ipilimumab and ipilimumab→nivolumab. Maintenance nivolumab came after either treatment sequence.

There are 14 residues in the CDR3. The V end was cut by 3 bases, the J end by 6 bases, with 16 bases between. Germline V gene data show CDR1 as SGDLS and CDR2 as YYNGEE. Clones were sequenced by immunoSEQ multiplex PCR, and TCRdb holds only the in-frame ones, with some missing. The data show about 22,000 clones, roughly 75% seen once. Treatment of the sample: randomized to nivolumab then ipilimumab (arm A) or the reverse (arm B). None of the patients previously received DNA-damaging chemotherapy. Sorted cells were live CD3+CD8+, lacking CD19 and CD56, from PBMCs. The sequence was obtained from a human donor with melanoma. This chain uses TRBV9 with TRBJ2-7; possible D gene TRBD1, 5 bases. This sample comprised CD8+ T cells sorted from blood (inferred from file names), obtained from a patient given nivolumab and ipilimumab in sequence. The CDR3 is CASSGRLTESEQYF. CDR3 DNA sequence: TGTGCCAGCAGCGGCCGATTGACAGAGAGCGAGCAGTACTTC.